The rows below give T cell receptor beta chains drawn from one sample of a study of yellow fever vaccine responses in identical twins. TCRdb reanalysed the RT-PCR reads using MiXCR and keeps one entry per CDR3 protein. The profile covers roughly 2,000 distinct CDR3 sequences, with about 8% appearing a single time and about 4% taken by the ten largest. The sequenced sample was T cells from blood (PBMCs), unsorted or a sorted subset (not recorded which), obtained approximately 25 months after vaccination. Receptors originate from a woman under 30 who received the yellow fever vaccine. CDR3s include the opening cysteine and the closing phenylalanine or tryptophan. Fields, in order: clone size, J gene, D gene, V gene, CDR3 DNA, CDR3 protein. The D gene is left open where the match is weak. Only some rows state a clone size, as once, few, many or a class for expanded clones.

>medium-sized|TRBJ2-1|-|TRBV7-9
TGTGCCAGCAGCCAACACGGGGAGGAGTTCTTC
CASSQHGEEFF
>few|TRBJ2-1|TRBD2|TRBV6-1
TGTGCCAGCAGCCAGGAGGGACTAGCGGGAGACAATGAGCAGTTCTTC
CASSQEGLAGDNEQFF
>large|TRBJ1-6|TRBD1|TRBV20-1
TGCAGTGCTGCCGGGACAGAGAATTCACCCCTCCACTTT
CSAAGTENSPLHF
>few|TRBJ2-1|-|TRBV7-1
TGTGCCAGCAGCTCCACCTTTACCGTCTCCTACAATGAGCAGTTCTTC
CASSSTFTVSYNEQFF
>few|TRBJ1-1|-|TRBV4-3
TGCGCCAGCAGCCAAGATGTCCAAAACACTGAAGCTTTCTTT
CASSQDVQNTEAFF
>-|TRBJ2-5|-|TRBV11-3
TGTGCCAGCAGCTTAGATGTTGGGATGATAGAGACCCAGTACTTC
CASSLDVGMIETQYF
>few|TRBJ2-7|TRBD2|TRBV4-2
TGTGCCAGCAGCCACCCCGAGAGCGGGAGTTACGAGCAGTACTTC
CASSHPESGSYEQYF
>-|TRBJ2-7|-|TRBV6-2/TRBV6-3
TGTGCCAGCAGTTATGGGACTTCTTACGAGCAGTACTTC
CASSYGTSYEQYF
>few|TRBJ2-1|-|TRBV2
TGTGCCAGCAGTGGGCGGGTCGAGCAGTTCTTC
CASSGRVEQFF
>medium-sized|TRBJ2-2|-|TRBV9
TGTGCCAGCAGCGTAGGGACCGCCGGCGGGGAGCTGTTTTTT
CASSVGTAGGELFF
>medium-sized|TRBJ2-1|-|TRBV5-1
TGCGCCAGCAGCTTGACCCTCGAGGAGCAGTTCTTC
CASSLTLEEQFF
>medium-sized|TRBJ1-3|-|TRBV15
TGTGCCACCAGCGGCCAACCGAACTCTGGAAACACCATATATTTT
CATSGQPNSGNTIYF
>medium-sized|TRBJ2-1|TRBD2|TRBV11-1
TGTGCCAGCACCCATATCCGGGAGGTTGGCAATGAGCAGTTCTTC
CASTHIREVGNEQFF
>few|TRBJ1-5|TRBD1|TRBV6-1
TGTGCCATACATACCTCGCGGACAGGGGACAGGGGTCAGCCCCAGCATTTT
CAIHTSRTGDRGQPQHF
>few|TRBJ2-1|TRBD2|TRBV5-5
TGTGCCAGCAGCTTGCGTGTAGCGGGGGCCTCGGAGCAGTTCTTC
CASSLRVAGASEQFF
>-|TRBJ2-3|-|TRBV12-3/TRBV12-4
TGTGCCAGCAGTTTAGGGTATGATACGCAGTATTTT
CASSLGYDTQYF
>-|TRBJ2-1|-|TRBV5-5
TGTGCCAGCAGCTTGGGGAGCGGCGCTGAGCAGTTCTTC
CASSLGSGAEQFF
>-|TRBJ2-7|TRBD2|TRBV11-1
TGTGCCAGCAGCCTGTCTTTAGCGGGGCCTCCTGACGAGCAGTACTTC
CASSLSLAGPPDEQYF
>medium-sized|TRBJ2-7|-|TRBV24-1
TGTGCCACCAGTGATTTGCTGCGAGGTTCCTACGAGCAGTACTTC
CATSDLLRGSYEQYF
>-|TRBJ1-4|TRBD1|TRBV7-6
TGTGCCAGCAGCTCCACAGGGGGCGCTCCTGAAAAACTGTTTTTT
CASSSTGGAPEKLFF
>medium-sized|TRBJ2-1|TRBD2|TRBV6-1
TGTGCCAGCAGTCGTACTAGCGGGGGGGCCGCGTACAATGAGCAGTTCTTC
CASSRTSGGAAYNEQFF
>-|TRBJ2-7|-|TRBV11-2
TGTGCCAGCAGCATCGCCGGGAAGCCCTACGAGCAGTACTTC
CASSIAGKPYEQYF
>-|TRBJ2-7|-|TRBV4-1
TGCGCCAGCAGCCAAGGGCCTTCGGGATCCTACGAGCAGTACTTC
CASSQGPSGSYEQYF
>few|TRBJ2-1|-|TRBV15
TGTGCCACCAGCTTGGGTGACAGCTACAATGAGCAGTTCTTC
CATSLGDSYNEQFF
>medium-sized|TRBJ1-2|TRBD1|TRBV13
TGTGCCAGCAGCCAAGAGGGACAGGCAGGAGGCTACACCTTC
CASSQEGQAGGYTF
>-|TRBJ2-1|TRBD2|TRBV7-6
TGTGCCAGCAGCCCGAGCGGGAGGGATTACAATGAGCAGTTCTTC
CASSPSGRDYNEQFF
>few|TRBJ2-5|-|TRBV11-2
TGTGCCAGCAGCTTAGAATTCAGTTCAACTCAAGAGACCCAGTACTTC
CASSLEFSSTQETQYF
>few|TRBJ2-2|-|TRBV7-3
TGTGCCAGCAGCTTAACAACAGGCACCGGGGAGCTGTTTTTT
CASSLTTGTGELFF
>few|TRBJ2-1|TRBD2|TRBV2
TGTGCCAGCTTTGGTAGGGCGGGGGGAGGTGAGCAGTTCTTC
CASFGRAGGGEQFF
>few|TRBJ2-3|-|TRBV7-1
TGTGCCAGCAGCTCCTTTCCCCGACAGATCACAGATACGCAGTATTTT
CASSSFPRQITDTQYF
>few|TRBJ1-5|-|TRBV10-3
TGTGCCATCAGTGATAGTATAAATCAGCCCCAGCATTTT
CAISDSINQPQHF
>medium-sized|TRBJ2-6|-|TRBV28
TGTGCCAGCAGTTCAGGGATCCGCTCTGGGGCCAACGTCCTGACTTTC
CASSSGIRSGANVLTF
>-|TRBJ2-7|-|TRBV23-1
TGCGCCAGCAGTCAATTCCAAAGGTTTGACTACGAGCAGTACTTC
CASSQFQRFDYEQYF
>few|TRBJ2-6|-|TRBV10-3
TGTGCCATCAGTGCCACAGGCTCTGGGGCCAACGTCCTGACTTTC
CAISATGSGANVLTF
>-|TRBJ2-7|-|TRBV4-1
TGCGCCAGCAGCCAAGCGTCCCAGAGCTCCTACGAGCAGTACTTC
CASSQASQSSYEQYF
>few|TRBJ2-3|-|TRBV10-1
TGCGCCAGCAGTGGGTCGGTGGGGAGCGAGGCGCAGTATTTT
CASSGSVGSEAQYF
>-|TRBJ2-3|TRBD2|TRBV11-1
TGTGCCAGCAGAACCACTAGCGCAGATACGCAGTATTTT
CASRTTSADTQYF
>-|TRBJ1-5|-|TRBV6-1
TGTGCCAGCAGGAAAGGCACCGGGGGTCAGCCCCAGCATTTT
CASRKGTGGQPQHF
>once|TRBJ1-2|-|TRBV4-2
TGTACCAGCAGCCAAGAGATCTGGGGGTTCGGCTACACCTTC
CTSSQEIWGFGYTF
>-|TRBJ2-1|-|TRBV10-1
TGCGCCAGCAGTGATCGGGGTACTAGGCGCGTATCCTACAATGAGCAGTTCTTC
CASSDRGTRRVSYNEQFF
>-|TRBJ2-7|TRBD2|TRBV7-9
TGTGCCAGCAGTACGACTAGCGGGGGGCCTTTTCCCTACGAGCAGTACTTC
CASSTTSGGPFPYEQYF
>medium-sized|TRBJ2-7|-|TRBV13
TGTGCCAGCAGCTTAGAAGGGCTGTCCTACGAGCAGTACTTC
CASSLEGLSYEQYF